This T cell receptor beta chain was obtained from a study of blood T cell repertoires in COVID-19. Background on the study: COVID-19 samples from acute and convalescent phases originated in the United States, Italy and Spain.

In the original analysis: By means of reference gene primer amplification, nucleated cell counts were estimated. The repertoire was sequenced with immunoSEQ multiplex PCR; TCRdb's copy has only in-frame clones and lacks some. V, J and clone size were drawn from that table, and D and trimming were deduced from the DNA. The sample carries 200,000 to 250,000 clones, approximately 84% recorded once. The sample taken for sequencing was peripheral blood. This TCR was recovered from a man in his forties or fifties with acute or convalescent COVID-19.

The CDR3, as DNA: TGTGCCAGCAGCGTAGGACAGGCCGTTAACTCTGGAAACACCATATATTTT. Encoded protein: CASSVGQAVNSGNTIYF. This chain connects TRBV9 to TRBJ1-3; possible D gene TRBD1, 6 bases. The CDR3 contains 17 residues. Germline-derived CDR1 and CDR2 are SGDLS and YYNGEE. V gave up 0 bases and J gave up 0 bases, with 13 bases separating them. The full variable domain, in which reference TRBV9 and TRBJ1-3 provide the parts outside the CDR3, is DSGVTQTPKHLITATGQRVTLRCSPRSGDLSVYWYQQSLDQGLQFLIQYYNGEERAKGNILERFSAQQFPDLHSELNLSSLELGDSALYFCASSVGQAVNSGNTIYFGEGSWLTVV.